This note documents a single TCR beta chain sequence. Its target is not known. It was with 60 Vbeta and 13 Jbeta primers that the PCR ran. Produced via immunoSEQ multiplex PCR; TCRdb's table is partial and in-frame only. The sample includes about 90,000 clones, roughly 80% of them seen just once. These data are taken from a study of cytomegalovirus exposure and HLA in healthy donors. Study-level background: Early release data held about 85 million unique TCRs from HLA-typed donors.

Findings of the study overall: The classifier reportedly diagnosed cytomegalovirus status with high specificity and sensitivity.

V shed 3 bases and J shed 1 base, with 14 bases lying between them. CDR3 length: 16 amino acids. Germline assignment: CDR1 LNHNV and CDR2 YYDKDF (reference sequence). Material for sequencing was PBMCs. The receptor's source is a man aged 18 to 35 in good health and CMV-seronegative. The chain carries TRBV15 and TRBJ2-3, with D tentatively TRBD2 (6 bases). The CDR3, as DNA: TGTGCCACCAGCAGGGCCCGGGGGAGCGGCACAGATACGCAGTATTTT. Its translation: CATSRARGSGTDTQYF.